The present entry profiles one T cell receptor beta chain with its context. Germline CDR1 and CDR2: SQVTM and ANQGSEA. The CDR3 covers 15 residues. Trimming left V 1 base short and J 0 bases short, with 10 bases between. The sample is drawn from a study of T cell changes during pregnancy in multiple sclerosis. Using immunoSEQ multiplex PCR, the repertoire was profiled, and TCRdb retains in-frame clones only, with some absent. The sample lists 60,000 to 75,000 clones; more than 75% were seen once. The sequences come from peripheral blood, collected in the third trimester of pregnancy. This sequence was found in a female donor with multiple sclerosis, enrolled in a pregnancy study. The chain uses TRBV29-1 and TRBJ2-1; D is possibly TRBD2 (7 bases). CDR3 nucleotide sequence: TGCAGCGTTGAAGGAGGGGGGGGCTCCTACAATGAGCAGTTCTTC. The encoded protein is CSVEGGGGSYNEQFF.